This T cell receptor (beta chain) was captured by sequencing in a study of post-analysis software for immune sequencing data. Overall study: Multiple sclerosis in the patients followed relapsing-remitting, secondary progressive and progressive-relapsing courses. Study results and limitations: Strong co-clustering by F measure was seen for same-batch samples. Four to six TRBV segments were significantly more frequent in patients than in controls. TRBV5-6, TRBV5-1 and TRBV20-1 were among these segments. Versus controls, multiple sclerosis patients showed significantly lower diversity (normalized Chao1).

Incorporated into the TCR beta cDNA libraries were unique molecular identifiers, which served to reduce PCR and sequencing biases. The T cell input of 1 to 10 million gave about 470,000 cDNA molecules. A single record per CDR3 protein comes from TCRdb applying MiXCR to the PCR reads. The sample lists approximately 730,000 distinct CDR3 sequences, 25% to 30% occurring once. Remarks on this clonotype: The antigen remains unidentified.

With 6 bases clipped from V and 6 bases from J, the junction kept 8 bases outside the gene matches. Germline V gene sequence: CDR1 MNHEY, CDR2 SVGAGI. The CDR3 sequence is 15 residues long. The sequence derives from a girl aged 5 to 17 with multiple sclerosis. The sample comprised blood. The gene calls are TRBV6-5 and TRBJ2-1; 10 bases are shared with TRBD1. Here the CDR3 reads CASSVGTGVSNEQFF. The CDR3 DNA is TGTGCCAGCAGCGTCGGGACAGGGGTGTCCAATGAGCAGTTCTTC.